The clone carrying this T cell receptor (beta chain) was detected only a few times. This CDR3 has 16 residues. V lost 3 bases to trimming and J lost 0 bases, with 15 bases between them. Per the germline V gene, CDR1 is DFQATT and CDR2 is SNEGSKA (reference sequence). The data derive from a study of identical twins. Each CDR3 protein gets one entry after TCRdb re-called the 5' RACE reads with MiXCR. Seen here are over 500,000 distinct CDR3 sequences, around 20% observed once, and the top ten hold about 0.91%. These data were also reused for a study on T cells expressing NK-cell markers.

This chain joins TRBV20-1 and TRBJ2-1; D unclear. This sequence originates from a woman under 30 in good health. The source material was CD4+ T cells sorted from blood. The CDR3: CSASSVLANSYNEQFF. The DNA of the CDR3 is TGCAGTGCTAGTAGTGTTCTCGCGAACTCCTACAATGAGCAGTTCTTC.